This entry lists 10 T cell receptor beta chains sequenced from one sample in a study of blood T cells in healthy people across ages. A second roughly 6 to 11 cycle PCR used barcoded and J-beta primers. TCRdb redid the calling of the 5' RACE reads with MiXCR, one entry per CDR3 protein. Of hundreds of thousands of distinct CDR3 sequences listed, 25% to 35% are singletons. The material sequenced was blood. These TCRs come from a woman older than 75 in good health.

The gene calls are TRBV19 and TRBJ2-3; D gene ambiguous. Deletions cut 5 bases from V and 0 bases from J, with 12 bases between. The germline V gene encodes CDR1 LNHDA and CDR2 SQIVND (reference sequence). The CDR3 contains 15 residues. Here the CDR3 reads CASSYRAISTDTQYF. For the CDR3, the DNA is TGTGCCAGTAGTTATCGGGCAATTAGCACAGATACGCAGTATTTT.

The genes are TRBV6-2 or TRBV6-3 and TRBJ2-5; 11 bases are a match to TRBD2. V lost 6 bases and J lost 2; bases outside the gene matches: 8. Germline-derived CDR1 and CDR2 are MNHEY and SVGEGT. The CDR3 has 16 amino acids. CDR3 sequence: CASRRIAGGLQETQYF. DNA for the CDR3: TGTGCCAGCAGACGAATAGCGGGGGGGCTGCAAGAGACCCAGTACTTC.

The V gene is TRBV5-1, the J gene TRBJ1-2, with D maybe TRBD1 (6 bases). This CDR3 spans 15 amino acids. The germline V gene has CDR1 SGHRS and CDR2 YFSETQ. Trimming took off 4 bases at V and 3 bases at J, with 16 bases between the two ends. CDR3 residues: CASSPGGGMDYGYTF. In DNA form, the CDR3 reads TGCGCCAGCAGCCCGGGGGGCGGGATGGACTATGGCTACACCTTC.

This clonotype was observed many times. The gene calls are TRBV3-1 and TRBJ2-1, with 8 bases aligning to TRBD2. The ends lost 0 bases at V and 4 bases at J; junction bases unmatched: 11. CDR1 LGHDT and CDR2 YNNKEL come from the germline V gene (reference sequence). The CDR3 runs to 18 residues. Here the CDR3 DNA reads TGTGCCAGCAGCCAAGATGGGCTAGTAGCGGGGACTTACAATGAGCAGTTCTTC. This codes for CASSQDGLVAGTYNEQFF.

The CDR3 loop reads CSARRRGLFYNEQFF. CDR3 sequence (DNA): TGCAGTGCTAGACGGCGGGGGCTTTTCTACAATGAGCAGTTCTTC. This chain joins TRBV20-1 and TRBJ2-1; TRBD2 might be the D (7 bases). Germline values: CDR1 DFQATT, CDR2 SNEGSKA (reference sequence). This CDR3 has 15 residues. Trimming stripped 2 bases from V and 3 bases from J, with 14 bases between.

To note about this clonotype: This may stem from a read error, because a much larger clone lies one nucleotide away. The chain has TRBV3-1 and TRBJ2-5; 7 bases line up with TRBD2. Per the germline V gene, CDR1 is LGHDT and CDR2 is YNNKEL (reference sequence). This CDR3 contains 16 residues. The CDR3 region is CAGSQEKGLTQETQYF. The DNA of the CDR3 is TGTGCCGGCAGCCAAGAAAAGGGACTAACACAAGAGACCCAGTACTTC.

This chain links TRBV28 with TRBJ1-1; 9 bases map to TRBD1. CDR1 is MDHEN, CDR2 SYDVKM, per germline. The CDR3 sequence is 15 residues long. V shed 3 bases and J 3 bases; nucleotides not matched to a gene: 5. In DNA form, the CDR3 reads TGTGCCAGCAGTTTGGGGACAGGGTGGTACACTGAAGCTTTCTTT. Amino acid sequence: CASSLGTGWYTEAFF.

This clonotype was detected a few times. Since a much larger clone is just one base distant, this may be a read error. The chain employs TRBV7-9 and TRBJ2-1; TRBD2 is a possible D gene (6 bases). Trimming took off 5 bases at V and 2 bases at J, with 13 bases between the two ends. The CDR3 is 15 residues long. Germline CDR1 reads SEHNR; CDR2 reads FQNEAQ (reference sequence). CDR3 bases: TGTGCCAGCAGCCTGGGACTTCCGACCTACAATGAGCAGTTCTTC. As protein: CASSLGLPTYNEQFF.

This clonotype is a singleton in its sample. Here the CDR3 reads CASSLGSGQESPRFF. For the CDR3, the DNA is TGCGCCAGCAGCTTGGGGAGCGGGCAGGAAAGTCCTCGGTTCTTC. V gene TRBV5-1 combines with J gene TRBJ2-1; maybe TRBD2 (6 bases). The CDR3 runs 15 residues. CDR1 and CDR2 (germline): SGHRS, YFSETQ. V lost 0 bases, J lost 15 bases, and 22 bases lay in between.

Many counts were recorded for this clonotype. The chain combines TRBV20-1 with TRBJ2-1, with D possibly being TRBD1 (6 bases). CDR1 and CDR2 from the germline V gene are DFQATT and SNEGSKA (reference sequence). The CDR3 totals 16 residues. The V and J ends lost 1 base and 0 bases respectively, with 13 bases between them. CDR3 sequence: CSARGFRGDSYNEQFF. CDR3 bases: TGCAGTGCTAGAGGCTTCAGGGGTGACTCCTACAATGAGCAGTTCTTC.